This record covers a single T cell receptor beta chain. This entry is derived from a study of blood T cell repertoires in COVID-19. This CDR3 comprises 14 residues. The germline V gene encodes CDR1 SGHAT and CDR2 FQNNGV. V lost 0 bases and J 7 bases, leaving 12 bases between the germline ends. Method: immunoSEQ multiplex PCR; TCRdb's copy keeps in-frame clones and lacks some. The sample lists 250,000 or so clones, about 85% occurring once. This chain joins TRBV11-2 and TRBJ1-1, with D unresolved. Specimen: peripheral blood. The source is a man younger than 40 who had recovered from COVID-19. The CDR3 DNA follows: TGTGCCAGCAGCTTAGACTCGGGAGCGGGTGAAGCTTTCTTT. Translation: CASSLDSGAGEAFF.